A single T cell receptor beta chain is shown here with its context. The ends were cut back, 1 base at V and 5 bases at J, with 11 bases in the middle. CDR1 and CDR2 (germline): LGHNA, YNFKEQ. This CDR3 has 14 amino acids. The data belong to a study of CD8 T cells in Susac syndrome. Healthy donors matched for age and sex were used as controls. Roughly 0.45 to 1 ug RNA was reverse transcribed with random hexamers. TCRdb processed the immunoSEQ multiplex PCR reads anew with MiXCR; each CDR3 protein has one entry. The sample records over 95,000 distinct CDR3 sequences, about 90% being singletons. This clonotype was sampled from a human donor in good health. The material sequenced was CD4+ T cells from PBMCs. The chain employs TRBV4-2 and TRBJ2-5; the D is unclear. This chain's CDR3 is CASSQGTQGETQYF. The CDR3 DNA follows: TGTGCCAGCAGCCAAGGTACACAAGGGGAGACCCAGTACTTC.